This T cell receptor beta chain was documented in a study of T cell responses to AZD1222 COVID-19 vaccine. Trimming cost V 1 base and J 0 bases, with 10 bases left between them. Germline V gene data show CDR1 as MGHRA and CDR2 as YSYEKL. CDR3 length: 15 amino acids. This table comes from immunoSEQ multiplex PCR, and its TCRdb copy is limited to in-frame clones, with some not included. The sample lists 90,000 to 150,000 clones, 85% to 90% occurring once. The chain is built from TRBV4-1 and TRBJ2-7, with D perhaps assigned TRBD1 or TRBD2 (5 bases each). This sample comprised peripheral blood, obtained on day 0 of AZD1222 vaccination. This receptor was identified in an adult in good health. CDR3 residues: CASSQASGSSYEQYF. Here the CDR3 DNA reads TGCGCCAGCAGCCAAGCGTCAGGGAGCTCCTACGAGCAGTACTTC.